This T cell receptor beta chain was identified in a study of T-cell reconstitution after alpha-beta-depleted transplantation in children. This clonotype occurred a few times. No antigen is known for it. Preparation of the TCRbeta library was carried out with unique molecular identifiers. TCRdb redid the calling of the PCR reads with MiXCR, one entry per CDR3 protein. The sample has 75,000 to 90,000 distinct CDR3 sequences, roughly 13% seen once. Study-wide findings and caveats: One year post-transplant, T-cell counts and diversity were largely derived from T cells produced anew. After transplant, at about two months, alpha-beta T cells were reportedly derived from several hundred expanded graft clones. The study traced high day-60 TCRbeta diversity in some patients to surviving recipient T cells and thymic progenitors.

Source: PBMCs, mostly from graft donor cells, taken 180 days after TCRalphabeta/CD19-depleted stem cell transplant. This receptor was identified in a male patient between 2 and 15 years old who had a stem cell transplant for acute lymphoblastic leukemia, so the T cells may come from the graft donor.

CDR3 nucleotide sequence: TGTGCCAGCAGCCTTTGGGACAGGGGTGTGAAAGATACGCAGTATTTT. It specifies CASSLWDRGVKDTQYF. This chain links TRBV7-8 with TRBJ2-3, with 10 bases fitting TRBD1. Looked up from germline, CDR1 is SGHVS and CDR2 is FQNEAQ. CDR3 length: 16 amino acids. Losses at the gene ends were 5 bases for V and 5 bases for J; bases not matched to a gene: 10.